A single sample gave rise to the 32 T cell receptor beta chains below, sequenced in a study of regulatory T cells in long-lasting Graves disease (TCRdb year 2021). Read against the paper, the sample's time point label means: newly diagnosed GD, antithyroid drugs for less than 3 months. For both TCR sequencing and RNA sequencing, RNA was extracted from PBMCs in TRIzol. The method was multiplex PCR. The sequencer was an Illumina HiSeq 4000. To build TCR beta libraries, CDR3 regions were amplified by Arm-PCR using iRepertoire HTBI primers. TCRdb took the public reads, trimmed them with fastp at Q25, ran MiXCR for clone calling and kept in-frame beta chains. Each entry merges the rows of one CDR3 protein and shows their most common DNA and genes. Recorded for this sample are a few hundred thousand distinct CDR3 sequences; less than 15% of them occurred a single time. The ten biggest clones cover around a sixth of the sample.

These data also featured in a second study, about T cells in Graves' hyperthyroidism and ophthalmopathy.

Sample: peripheral blood mononuclear cells (PBMCs), taken at new diagnosis, from a patient treated with antithyroid drugs. The source is a woman aged 45-65 years with Graves disease. Donor details come from another sample of the same person, matched by shared clones.

This clonotype was observed many times. The chain carries TRBV11-2 and TRBJ2-2; D is undetermined. Trimming took 6 bases from V and 2 from J, leaving 10 bases between them. CDR1 is SGHAT and CDR2 is FQNNGV in the germline V gene. This CDR3 has 14 amino acids. In DNA, the CDR3 is TGTGCCAGCAGTTCCTTGAAAAACACCGGGGAGCTGTTTTTT. This encodes CASSSLKNTGELFF.

This clonotype was seen a handful of times. The V gene is TRBV5-1, the J gene TRBJ2-7, with TRBD2 matching over 8 bases. CDR1 is SGHRS, CDR2 YFSETQ, per germline. V lost 0 bases, J lost 5 bases, and 4 bases stayed unmatched. This CDR3 is built from 14 residues. CDR3 bases: TGCGCCAGCAGCTTGGGACCAGCGGGAGACGAGCAGTACTTC. It yields the protein CASSLGPAGDEQYF.

This rearrangement joins TRBV19 to TRBJ2-1, with 7 bases fitting TRBD2. V was clipped by 1 base and J by 9 bases; unmatched bases: 12. CDR1 is LNHDA and CDR2 is SQIVND in the germline V gene (reference sequence). The CDR3 spans 16 residues. CDR3: CASSIGRDGGRGEQFF. The CDR3 bases are TGTGCCAGTAGTATAGGGCGAGACGGGGGGAGAGGTGAGCAGTTCTTC. The entire variable domain, with the rest obtained from reference TRBV19 and TRBJ2-1, is as follows: DGGITQSPKYLFRKEGQNVTLSCEQNLNHDAMYWYRQDPGQGLRLIYYSQIVNDFQKGDIAEGYSVSREKKESFPLTVTSAQKNPTAFYLCASSIGRDGGRGEQFFGPGTRLTVL.

In its sample, this clonotype was seen a few times. Here the CDR3 DNA reads TGTGCCAGCAGCCAAGAAGGGACTAGCGGAACCGGGGAGCTGTTTTTT. Amino acids: CASSQEGTSGTGELFF. This rearrangement joins TRBV11-2 to TRBJ2-2; 11 nucleotides agree with TRBD2. The CDR3 runs 16 residues. Germline V gene lookup returns CDR1 SGHAT and CDR2 FQNNGV. V shed 5 bases and J 5 bases; nucleotides not matched to a gene: 7.

V usage is TRBV6-5 and J usage is TRBJ2-7; TRBD2 matches at 7 bases. CDR1 MNHEY and CDR2 SVGAGI come from the germline V gene. The ends lost 1 base at V and 1 base at J; junction bases unmatched: 7. The CDR3 consists of 16 residues. The CDR3 reads CASSYWGGSPSYEQYF. For the CDR3, the DNA is TGTGCCAGCAGTTACTGGGGGGGTTCGCCATCCTACGAGCAGTACTTC.

CDR3 sequence reads: CASSPGTGSRPQHF. In DNA, the CDR3 is TGTGCCAGCAGTCCGGGGACAGGCTCAAGGCCCCAGCATTTT. The chain carries TRBV28 and TRBJ1-5; 8 bases map to TRBD1. Germline lookup yields CDR1 MDHEN and CDR2 SYDVKM. The CDR3 spans 14 residues. V dropped 5 bases and J dropped 9; count of bases not matched to a gene: 9.

A word on this clonotype: A much larger clone is a single base away; this may be a read error. The chain carries TRBV11-2 and TRBJ2-4; D may match TRBD1 or TRBD2 (5 bases each). Per the germline V gene, CDR1 is SGHAT and CDR2 is FQNNGV. Trimming cost V 4 bases and J 15 bases, with 19 bases left between them. CDR3 length equals 13 residues. This CDR3 reads CASSSGPRETRYF. CDR3 sequence (DNA): TGTGCCAGCAGCTCGGGACCGCGCGAGACCCGGTACTTC.

The sample holds many counts of this clonotype. This chain joins TRBV10-3 and TRBJ2-1, with 8 bases matching TRBD1. The trim removed 4 bases at V and 0 bases at J, leaving 5 bases unmatched. The CDR3 spans 16 residues. Germline CDR1 reads ENHRY; CDR2 reads SYGVKD. The CDR3: CAISVQGESSYNEQFF. The CDR3 coding sequence is TGTGCCATCAGTGTACAGGGGGAAAGCTCCTACAATGAGCAGTTCTTC.

This clonotype was recorded at least ten times. J is TRBJ2-1 and V is TRBV6-1; D call uncertain. The germline V and J ends were trimmed by 8 bases and 10 bases, with 24 bases remaining between them. This CDR3 has 15 residues. CDR1 MNHNS and CDR2 SASEGT come from the germline V gene. CDR3 loop: CASSQGIFAEGEQFF. In DNA form, the CDR3 reads TGTGCCAGCTCTCAAGGGATCTTTGCCGAAGGAGAGCAGTTCTTC.

Remarks on this clonotype: A single base separates this from a much larger clone, so it may be a read error. The rearrangement uses TRBV11-2 and TRBJ1-2, with 9 bases that match TRBD1. This CDR3 is built from 14 residues. Germline CDR1 reads SGHAT; CDR2 reads FQNNGV. Losses at the gene ends were 5 bases for V and 5 bases for J; bases not matched to a gene: 6. The CDR3 sequence: CASSPGTGTYGYTF. The CDR3 nucleotides are TGTGCCAGCAGCCCCGGGACAGGGACGTATGGCTACACCTTC.

This clonotype was detected ten times or more. The V call is TRBV6-5, the J call TRBJ1-1, with TRBD1 as a possible D gene (6 bases). This CDR3 region has 13 residues. Germline V lookup: CDR1 MNHEY, CDR2 SVGAGI. V lost 2 bases, J lost 7 bases, and 11 bases lay in between. The CDR3 DNA reads TGTGCCAGCAGTTACGTAGGGGGGGGTGAAGCTTTCTTT. Translated: CASSYVGGGEAFF.

There are many counts of this clonotype. The junction differs from germline at one of its ends, possibly a read error. V is TRBV5-1 and J is TRBJ2-4; 10 nucleotides align to TRBD1. The germline V gene has CDR1 SGHRS and CDR2 YFSETQ. The CDR3 covers 17 residues. This CDR3 reads CASSLGTGEVGKNIQYF. The CDR3 DNA is TGTGCCAGCAGCTTGGGGACAGGGGAAGTAGGCAAAAACATTCAGTACTTC.

This clonotype was seen a handful of times. This chain connects TRBV4-1 to TRBJ1-1; TRBD1 might be the D (6 bases). The CDR3 is made up of 15 amino acids. From germline, CDR1 is MGHRA and CDR2 YSYEKL. Trimming removed 4 bases at V and 1 base at J, with 13 bases between. CDR3 sequence reads: CASSLGQRGNTEAFF. CDR3 bases: TGCGCCAGCAGCCTTGGACAGAGGGGGAACACTGAAGCTTTCTTT.

The table lists this clonotype with many counts. This chain uses TRBV11-2 with TRBJ2-3, with D perhaps being TRBD1 or TRBD2 (5 bases each). V lost 5 bases, J lost 1 base, and 19 bases lay in between. The CDR3 consists of 17 residues. Looked up from germline, CDR1 is SGHAT and CDR2 is FQNNGV. CDR3 in DNA: TGTGCCAGCAGCCCCCCGCCAGGGACGCCTCGCACAGATACGCAGTATTTT. It is translated as CASSPPPGTPRTDTQYF.

V gene TRBV6-9 combines with J gene TRBJ1-6; D is possibly TRBD1 (6 bases). Germline V gene lookup returns CDR1 MNHGY and CDR2 SVAAGI. Between the trimmed V and J ends, which lost 2 bases and 8 bases, there was a span of 10 bases. The CDR3 length is 14 residues. CDR3 amino acids: CASSYQQGDSPLHF. CDR3 sequence (DNA): TGTGCCAGCAGTTATCAACAGGGTGATTCACCCCTCCACTTT.

This clonotype was recorded a few times. The rearrangement joins TRBV7-9 to TRBJ2-7; D unresolved. The germline V gene has CDR1 SEHNR and CDR2 FQNEAQ (reference sequence). The ends were cut back, 2 bases at V and 0 bases at J, with 8 bases in the middle. The CDR3 has 14 amino acids. The chain's CDR3 is CASSLNSNSYEQYF. In DNA, the CDR3 is TGTGCCAGCAGCTTAAACAGCAACTCCTACGAGCAGTACTTC.

There are many counts of this clonotype. The V gene is TRBV12-3 or TRBV12-4, the J gene TRBJ1-5, with TRBD1 matching 7 bases. The CDR3 is 15 residues long. Trimming removed 6 bases from V and 6 bases from J; junction bases left unmatched: 11. The CDR3 bases are TGTGCCAGCAGCCTGAACAGGGGAAGTGGTCAGCCCCAGCATTTT. This sequence encodes CASSLNRGSGQPQHF.

The genes are TRBV19 and TRBJ1-5; TRBD1 matches 7 bases. This CDR3 is 14 amino acids long. Looked up from germline, CDR1 is LNHDA and CDR2 is SQIVND (reference sequence). Trimming cost V 5 bases and J 7 bases; bases outside gene matches: 8. The CDR3, as DNA: TGTGCCAGTAGTGACCCGACAGGGAGCCAGCCCCAGCATTTT. Translation: CASSDPTGSQPQHF. Filled out from reference TRBV19 and TRBJ1-5, the complete variable domain reads DGGITQSPKYLFRKEGQNVTLSCEQNLNHDAMYWYRQDPGQGLRLIYYSQIVNDFQKGDIAEGYSVSREKKESFPLTVTSAQKNPTAFYLCASSDPTGSQPQHFGDGTRLSIL.

CDR3 nucleotides: TGCGCCAGTGCAAGGACATTCTCCTACAATGAGCAGTTCTTC. Amino acids: CASARTFSYNEQFF. The chain uses TRBV4-1 and TRBJ2-1; a possible D gene is TRBD1 (5 bases). The CDR3 covers 14 residues. Germline CDR1 MGHRA, CDR2 YSYEKL. The V and J ends lost 9 bases and 0 bases respectively, with 12 bases between them.

This clonotype was seen many times. This sequence may be a read error, since a much larger clone differs from it by one base. V is TRBV3-1 and J is TRBJ2-1; 14 bases align to TRBD2. This CDR3 has 17 amino acids. Trimming at V came to 4 bases and at J to 0 bases, leaving 2 bases not matched to a gene. Looked up from germline, CDR1 is LGHDT and CDR2 is YNNKEL (reference sequence). The CDR3 sequence: CASSPGTSGSSYNEQFF. For the CDR3, the DNA is TGTGCCAGCAGCCCCGGGACTAGCGGGAGCTCCTACAATGAGCAGTTCTTC.

In this sample, this clonotype turned up many times. One end of the junction fails to match germline, which may point to a read error. The chain is built from TRBV28 and TRBJ2-1; perhaps TRBD2 as D (6 bases). The CDR3 totals 15 residues. Germline V lookup: CDR1 MDHEN, CDR2 SYDVKM. CDR3 in DNA: TGTGCCAGCAGTCTATGGGGCGGGGTGTACAATGAGCAGTTCTTC. Translating gives CASSLWGGVYNEQFF.

This clonotype appeared many times. The V and J genes are TRBV11-2 and TRBJ1-1; TRBD1 matches 8 bases. The CDR3 sequence is 15 residues long. Germline trimming cut 5 bases from V and 5 bases from J; bases unmatched to any gene: 10. Germline V gene data show CDR1 as SGHAT and CDR2 as FQNNGV. CDR3 region: CASSPNPTGDTEAFF. In DNA, the CDR3 is TGTGCCAGCAGCCCTAATCCGACAGGGGATACTGAAGCTTTCTTT.

Ten or more counts support this clonotype. CDR3 coding DNA: TGTGCCAGCAGTCCCGGGACAGGGAGGCGCGAGCAGTACTTC. It encodes CASSPGTGRREQYF. V gene TRBV27 combines with J gene TRBJ2-7; 9 bases are shared with TRBD1. The CDR3 loop spans 14 amino acids. In germline, CDR1 is MNHEY, CDR2 SMNVEV (reference sequence). J was trimmed by 6 bases and V by 5 bases; bases with no gene match: 8.

The genes are TRBV5-1 and TRBJ2-1; no firm D call. V lost 0 bases to trimming and J lost 6 bases, with 4 bases between them. This CDR3 has 12 amino acids. From germline, CDR1 is SGHRS and CDR2 YFSETQ. This CDR3 reads CASSLVFNEQFF. The CDR3 DNA sequence: TGCGCCAGCAGCTTGGTCTTCAATGAGCAGTTCTTC. The variable domain in full, with the rest retrieved from reference TRBV5-1 and TRBJ2-1, is KAGVTQTPRYLIKTRGQQVTLSCSPISGHRSVSWYQQTPGQGLQFLFEYFSETQRNKGNFPGRFSGRQFSNSRSEMNVSTLELGDSALYLCASSLVFNEQFFGPGTRLTVL.

This clonotype was picked up one time. This likely came from a read error, as a far larger clone is one base away. The rearrangement uses TRBV12-3 or TRBV12-4 and TRBJ2-1; D is possibly TRBD1 (6 bases). Between the trimmed V and J ends, which lost 11 bases and 5 bases, there was a span of 13 bases. CDR3 length equals 12 residues. CDR3 coding DNA: TGTGCCGGCAATAGACAGGACAATGAGCAGTTCTTC. Amino acid sequence: CAGNRQDNEQFF.

This clonotype has more than one count but fewer than ten. The chain recombines TRBV6-2 or TRBV6-3 with TRBJ2-6; either TRBD1 or TRBD2 may fit D (5 bases each). Between the trimmed V and J ends, which lost 6 bases and 3 bases, there was a span of 15 bases. From germline, CDR1 is MNHEY and CDR2 SVGEGT. The CDR3 length is 16 residues. The CDR3 is CASSGTGLIGANVLTF. The CDR3 DNA is TGTGCCAGCAGCGGGACGGGGTTGATTGGGGCCAACGTCCTGACTTTC.

In this sample, this clonotype turned up many times. Germline is not matched at one junction end, which may reflect a read error. The rearrangement links TRBV7-9 to TRBJ2-7; 11 bases align to TRBD2. CDR1 and CDR2 from the germline V gene are SEHNR and FQNEAQ (reference sequence). CDR3 size: 14 residues. In DNA form, the CDR3 reads TGTGCCAGCAGTTTAGCGGGAGGGCGCAACGAGCAGTACTTC. This encodes CASSLAGGRNEQYF.

V is TRBV4-1 and J is TRBJ1-4; D is ambiguous. The CDR3 sequence is 12 residues long. Trimming took 4 bases from V and 12 from J, leaving 12 bases between them. Germline CDR1 and CDR2: MGHRA and YSYEKL. The CDR3 region has the DNA TGCGCCAGCAGCCCCCGGACGGATGAACTGTTTTTT. It is translated as CASSPRTDELFF.

This clonotype occurred many times. The chain couples TRBV6-2 or TRBV6-3 to TRBJ2-5; 10 bases line up with TRBD1. V shed 5 bases, J shed 6 bases, and the junction held 9 bases outside the gene matches. The CDR3 consists of 15 residues. CDR1 and CDR2 from the germline V gene are MNHEY and SVGEGT. CDR3 nucleotides: TGTGCCAGCAGTACCGACAGGGGGCGTGTGAAGACCCAGTACTTC. Protein: CASSTDRGRVKTQYF.

Many counts were recorded for this clonotype. The chain links TRBV12-3 or TRBV12-4 to TRBJ1-2; 8 nucleotides align to TRBD1. The CDR3 loop spans 15 amino acids. Unmatched junction bases numbered 12, after V lost 6 bases and J lost 6 bases. The CDR3 nucleotides read TGTGCCAGCAGCACCACCGATCTGGACAGGGATGGCTACACCTTC. This translates into CASSTTDLDRDGYTF.

This clonotype was picked up many times. V and J are TRBV20-1 and TRBJ2-1; unclear D gene. Germline CDR1 reads DFQATT; CDR2 reads SNEGSKA (reference sequence). Deletions cut 4 bases from V and 7 bases from J, with 20 bases between. The CDR3 totals 15 residues. This CDR3 is CSAIHQQSWVNEQFF. For the CDR3, the DNA is TGCAGTGCTATCCATCAGCAGTCTTGGGTGAATGAGCAGTTCTTC.

A few counts support this clonotype. The chain recombines TRBV6-2 or TRBV6-3 with TRBJ2-1, with 9 bases that match TRBD2. Germline trimming cut 10 bases from V and 0 bases from J; bases unmatched to any gene: 13. CDR1 is MNHEY, CDR2 SVGEGT, per germline. The CDR3 consists of 17 residues. CDR3 protein: CAKSTLIAGVSYNEQFF. The CDR3 nucleotides read TGTGCCAAGTCGACCCTCATAGCGGGAGTCTCCTACAATGAGCAGTTCTTC.